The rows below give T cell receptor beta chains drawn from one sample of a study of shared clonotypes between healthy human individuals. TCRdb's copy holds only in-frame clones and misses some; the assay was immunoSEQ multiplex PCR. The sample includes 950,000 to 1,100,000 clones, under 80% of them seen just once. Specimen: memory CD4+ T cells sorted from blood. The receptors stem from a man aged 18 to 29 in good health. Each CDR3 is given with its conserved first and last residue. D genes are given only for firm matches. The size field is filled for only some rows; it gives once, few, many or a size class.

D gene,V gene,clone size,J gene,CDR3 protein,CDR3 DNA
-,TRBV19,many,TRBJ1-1,CASSIEGRDTEAFF,TGTGCCAGTAGTATAGAGGGGCGGGACACTGAAGCTTTCTTT
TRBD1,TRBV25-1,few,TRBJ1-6,CASSGQGARSPLHF,TGTGCCAGCAGTGGGCAGGGGGCGCGATCACCCCTCCACTTT
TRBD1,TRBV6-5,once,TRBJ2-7,CASSPGTGEYF,TGTGCCAGCAGCCCCGGGACAGGGGAGTACTTC
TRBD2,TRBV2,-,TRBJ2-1,CARSLAGGPNEQFF,TGTGCCAGGTCACTAGCGGGGGGGCCGAATGAGCAGTTCTTC
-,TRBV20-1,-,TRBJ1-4,CSAGINEKLFF,TGCAGTGCGGGTATTAATGAAAAACTGTTTTTT
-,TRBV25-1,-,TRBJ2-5,CASSENIPPETQYF,TGTGCCAGCAGTGAAAATATCCCCCCCGAGACCCAGTACTTC
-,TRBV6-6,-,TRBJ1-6,CASSTYVAGDNSPLHF,TGTGCCAGCAGTACCTACGTGGCGGGGGACAATTCACCCCTCCACTTT
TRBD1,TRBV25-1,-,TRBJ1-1,CASSDFTGGAGNTEAFF,TGTGCCAGCAGTGATTTTACAGGGGGCGCGGGGAACACTGAAGCTTTCTTT
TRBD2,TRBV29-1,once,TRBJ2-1,CSVLGLAGGPVQFF,TGCAGCGTCCTAGGACTAGCGGGGGGGCCGGTGCAGTTCTTC
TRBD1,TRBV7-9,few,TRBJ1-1,CASTPQGANTEAFF,TGTGCCAGCACCCCACAGGGGGCGAACACTGAAGCTTTCTTT
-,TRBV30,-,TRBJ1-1,CAPGWTEAFF,TGTGCCCCTGGTTGGACTGAAGCTTTCTTT
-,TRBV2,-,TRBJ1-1,CAREGGLNTEAFF,TGTGCCAGGGAAGGGGGATTGAACACTGAAGCTTTCTTT
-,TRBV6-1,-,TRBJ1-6,CASSERDGYNSPLHF,TGTGCCAGCAGTGAACGCGATGGCTATAATTCACCCCTCCACTTT
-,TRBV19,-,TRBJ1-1,CASRGQGRPNTEAFF,TGTGCCAGTAGGGGGCAGGGACGGCCGAACACTGAAGCTTTCTTT
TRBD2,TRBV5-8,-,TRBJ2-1,CASSPGSLRGGYNEQFF,TGTGCCAGCAGCCCCGGCTCGTTGCGGGGGGGTTACAATGAGCAGTTCTTC
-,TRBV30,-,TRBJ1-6,CASLGGRNSPLHF,TGTGCCTCCCTTGGGGGTAGGAATTCACCCCTCCACTTT
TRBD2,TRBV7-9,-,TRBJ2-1,CASSRTSGSLGEQFF,TGTGCCAGCAGCCGGACTAGCGGGAGCTTAGGTGAGCAGTTCTTC
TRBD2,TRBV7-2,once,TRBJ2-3,CASSSLLAGVDTQYF,TGTGCCAGCAGCTCTCTCCTAGCGGGAGTTGATACGCAGTATTTT
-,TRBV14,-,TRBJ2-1,CASSPRSWSVFGSYNEQFF,TGTGCCAGCAGCCCCCGAAGTTGGTCGGTATTTGGGTCCTACAATGAGCAGTTCTTC
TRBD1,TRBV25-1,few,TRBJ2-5,CASSGQRTGGAGETQYF,TGTGCCAGCAGTGGACAACGGACAGGGGGCGCGGGGGAGACCCAGTACTTC
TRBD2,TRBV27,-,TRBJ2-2,CASRPGAAGGTGELFF,TGTGCCAGCCGCCCCGGGGCAGCGGGAGGAACCGGGGAGCTGTTTTTT
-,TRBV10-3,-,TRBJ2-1,CAISEVNEQFF,TGTGCCATCAGTGAGGTCAATGAGCAGTTCTTC
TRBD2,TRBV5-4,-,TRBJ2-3,CASSLMGGGPSTDTQYF,TGTGCCAGCAGCTTGATGGGCGGGGGGCCTAGCACAGATACGCAGTATTTT
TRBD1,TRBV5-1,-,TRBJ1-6,CASSLLGQGLNSPLHF,TGCGCCAGCAGCTTGTTAGGACAGGGGCTAAATTCACCCCTCCACTTT
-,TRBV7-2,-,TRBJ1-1,CASPQGFKNTEAFF,TGTGCCAGCCCCCAGGGGTTCAAGAACACTGAAGCTTTCTTT
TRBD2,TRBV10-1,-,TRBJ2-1,CASSDPSGSYNEQFF,TGCGCCAGCAGTGACCCTAGCGGATCCTACAATGAGCAGTTCTTC
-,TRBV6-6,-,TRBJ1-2,CASRGADYGYTF,TGTGCCAGCCGTGGGGCAGATTATGGCTACACCTTC
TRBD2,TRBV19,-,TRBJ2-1,CASSMERTSGYNEQFF,TGTGCCAGTAGTATGGAAAGGACTAGCGGCTACAATGAGCAGTTCTTC
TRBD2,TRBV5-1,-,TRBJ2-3,CASSVLAGGPDTQYF,TGCGCCAGCAGCGTCTTAGCGGGGGGGCCAGATACGCAGTATTTT
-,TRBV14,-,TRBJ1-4,CASSRGGMGEKLFF,TGTGCCAGCAGCCGTGGAGGGATGGGTGAAAAACTGTTTTTT
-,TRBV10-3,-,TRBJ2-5,CAISGGGGREEQYF,TGTGCCATCAGTGGAGGAGGGGGGCGTGAAGAGCAGTACTTC
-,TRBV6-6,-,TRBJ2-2,CASSRQGRELFF,TGTGCCAGCAGTCGCCAGGGTAGGGAGCTGTTTTTT
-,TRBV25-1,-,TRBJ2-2,CASSEFGKDGGELFF,TGTGCCAGCAGTGAATTCGGTAAAGACGGCGGGGAGCTGTTTTTT
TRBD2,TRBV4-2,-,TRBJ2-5,CASSFPTSGAQETQYF,TGTGCCAGCAGCTTCCCGACTAGCGGGGCCCAAGAGACCCAGTACTTC
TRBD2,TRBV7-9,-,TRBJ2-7,CASSLEGGGSYEQYF,TGTGCCAGCAGCTTAGAGGGCGGGGGCTCCTACGAGCAGTACTTC
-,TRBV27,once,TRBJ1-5,CASSKIGVLGNQPQHF,TGTGCCAGCAGCAAAATCGGTGTTCTGGGGAATCAGCCCCAGCATTTT
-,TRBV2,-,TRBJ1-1,CASSLVTEAFF,TGTGCCAGCAGTCTTGTCACTGAAGCTTTCTTT
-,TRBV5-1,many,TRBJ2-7,CASSLGVRPYEQYF,TGCGCCAGCAGCTTGGGAGTGAGGCCCTACGAGCAGTACTTC
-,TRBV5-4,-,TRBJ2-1,CASSPVGGEQFF,TGTGCCAGCAGCCCCGTTGGCGGCGAGCAGTTCTTC
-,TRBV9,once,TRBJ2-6,CASSVRGRVSGANVLTF,TGTGCCAGCAGCGTAAGGGGACGGGTCTCTGGGGCCAACGTCCTGACTTTC
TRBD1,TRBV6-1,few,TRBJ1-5,CASHPDRVGLAQHF,TGTGCCAGCCACCCAGACAGGGTAGGTCTGGCCCAGCATTTT
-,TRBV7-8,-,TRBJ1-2,CASSSSGWPANYGYTF,TGTGCCAGCAGCTCCAGTGGTTGGCCAGCTAACTATGGCTACACCTTC
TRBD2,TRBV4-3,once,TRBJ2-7,CASSQGLADFYEQYF,TGCGCCAGCAGCCAAGGACTAGCGGATTTCTACGAGCAGTACTTC